This T cell receptor beta chain stems from a study of blood T cell repertoires in COVID-19. For the study at large: Some COVID-19 samples were acute and others convalescent; all came from the United States, Italy and Spain. T cells, B-cell-depleted T cells, or PBMCs supplied cDNA or gDNA.

Authors' methods: From reference gene primer amplification, estimates of nucleated cell counts were derived. Method: immunoSEQ multiplex PCR; TCRdb's copy keeps in-frame clones and lacks some. The DNA gave D and trimming, while V, J and clone size come from that table. The sample carries around 300,000 clones, around nine tenths recorded once. Germline assignment: CDR1 LGHNA and CDR2 YNFKEQ. Germline trimming cut 6 bases from V and 1 base from J; bases unmatched to any gene: 10. This CDR3 contains 16 residues. This clone was counted between two and nine times. The receptor's source is a woman in her forties who had recovered from COVID-19. Specimen: peripheral blood. The chain has TRBV4-2 and TRBJ1-1; TRBD1 agrees at 8 bases. This CDR3 is CASSLFATGANTEAFF. The CDR3 DNA is TGTGCCAGCAGTCTATTCGCGACAGGGGCGAACACTGAAGCTTTCTTT.